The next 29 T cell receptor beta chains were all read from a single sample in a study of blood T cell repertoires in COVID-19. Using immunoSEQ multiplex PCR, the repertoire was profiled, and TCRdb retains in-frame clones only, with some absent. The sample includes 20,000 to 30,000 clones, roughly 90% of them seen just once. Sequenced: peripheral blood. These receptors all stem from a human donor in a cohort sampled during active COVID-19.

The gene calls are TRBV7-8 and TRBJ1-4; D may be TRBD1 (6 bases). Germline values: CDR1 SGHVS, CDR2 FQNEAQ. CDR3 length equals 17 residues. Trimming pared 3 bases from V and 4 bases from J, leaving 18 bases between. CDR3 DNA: TGTGCCAGCAGCTTTCGACAGGCCAGGCAGGGTAATGAAAAACTGTTTTTT. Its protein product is CASSFRQARQGNEKLFF. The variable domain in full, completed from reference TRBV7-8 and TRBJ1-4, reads GAGVSQSPRYKVAKRGQDVALRCDPISGHVSLFWYQQALGQGPEFLTYFQNEAQLDKSGLPSDRFFAERPEGSVSTLKIQRTQQEDSAVYLCASSFRQARQGNEKLFFGSGTQLSVL.

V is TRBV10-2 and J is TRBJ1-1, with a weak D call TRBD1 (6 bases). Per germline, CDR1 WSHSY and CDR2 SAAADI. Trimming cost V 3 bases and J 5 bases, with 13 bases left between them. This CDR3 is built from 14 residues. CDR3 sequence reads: CASSDGRGGTEAFF. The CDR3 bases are TGCGCCAGCAGTGATGGCAGGGGTGGAACTGAAGCTTTCTTT.

CDR3 nucleotide sequence: TGTGCCAGCAGTTTCCTCAGCGGGAGGAGGGGCGGGGAGCTGTTTTTT. It is translated as CASSFLSGRRGGELFF. The J gene is TRBJ2-2, the V gene TRBV28, with 9 nucleotides matching TRBD2. The germline V gene has CDR1 MDHEN and CDR2 SYDVKM. The ends lost 3 bases at V and 7 bases at J; junction bases unmatched: 9. The CDR3 spans 16 residues.

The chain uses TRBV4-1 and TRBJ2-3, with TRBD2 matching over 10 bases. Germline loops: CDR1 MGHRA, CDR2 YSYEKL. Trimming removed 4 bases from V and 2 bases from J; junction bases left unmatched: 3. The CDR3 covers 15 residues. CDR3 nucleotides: TGCGCCAGCAGCCTGAGCGGGGGGGCCACAGATACGCAGTATTTT. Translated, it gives CASSLSGGATDTQYF.

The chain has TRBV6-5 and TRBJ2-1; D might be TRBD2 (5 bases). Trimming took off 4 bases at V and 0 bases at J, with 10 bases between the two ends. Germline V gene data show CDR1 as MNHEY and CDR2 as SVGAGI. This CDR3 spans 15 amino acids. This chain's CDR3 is CASSLLGPSYNEQFF. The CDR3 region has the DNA TGTGCCAGCAGTTTACTAGGTCCCTCCTACAATGAGCAGTTCTTC.

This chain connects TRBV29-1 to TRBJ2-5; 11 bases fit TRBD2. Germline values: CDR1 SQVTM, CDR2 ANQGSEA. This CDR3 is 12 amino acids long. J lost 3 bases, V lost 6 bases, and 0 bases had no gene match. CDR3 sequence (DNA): TGCAGCGTGACTAGCGGGGAAGAGACCCAGTACTTC. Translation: CSVTSGEETQYF.

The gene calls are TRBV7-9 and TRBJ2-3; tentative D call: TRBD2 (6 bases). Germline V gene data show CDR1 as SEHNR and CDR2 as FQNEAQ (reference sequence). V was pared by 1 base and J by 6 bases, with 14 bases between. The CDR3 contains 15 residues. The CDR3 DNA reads TGTGCCAGCAGCTTAGAGGGAGGACTGGCGGATACGCAGTATTTT. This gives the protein CASSLEGGLADTQYF.

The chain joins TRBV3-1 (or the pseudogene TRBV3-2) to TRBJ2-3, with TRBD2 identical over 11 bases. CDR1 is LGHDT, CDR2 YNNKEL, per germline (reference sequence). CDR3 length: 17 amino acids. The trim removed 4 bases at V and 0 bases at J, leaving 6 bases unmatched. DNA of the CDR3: TGTGCCAGCAGCCCACCTAGCGGGGGGCCGAGCACAGATACGCAGTATTTT. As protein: CASSPPSGGPSTDTQYF.

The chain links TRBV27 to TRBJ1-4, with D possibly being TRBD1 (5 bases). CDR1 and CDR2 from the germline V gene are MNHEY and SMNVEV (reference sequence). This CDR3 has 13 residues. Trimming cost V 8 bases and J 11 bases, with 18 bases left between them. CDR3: CASGGGMSQKLFF. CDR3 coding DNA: TGTGCCAGCGGCGGGGGGATGTCCCAGAAACTGTTTTTT.

Here the CDR3 reads CASSFSSAGQGIYQPQHF. The CDR3 nucleotides read TGTGCCAGCAGCTTCTCAAGCGCGGGACAGGGGATTTATCAGCCCCAGCATTTT. V is TRBV6-2 or TRBV6-3 and J is TRBJ1-5; the match to TRBD1 covers 10 bases. The CDR3 runs to 18 residues. With 6 bases clipped from V and 5 bases from J, the junction kept 16 bases outside the gene matches. Germline lookup yields CDR1 MNHEY and CDR2 SVGEGT.

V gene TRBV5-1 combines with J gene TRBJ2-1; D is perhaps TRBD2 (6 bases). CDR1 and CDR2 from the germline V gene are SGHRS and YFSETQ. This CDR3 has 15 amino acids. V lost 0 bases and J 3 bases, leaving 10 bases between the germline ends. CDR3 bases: TGCGCCAGCAGCTTGGGCGGGGAAGTCTACAATGAGCAGTTCTTC. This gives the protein CASSLGGEVYNEQFF.

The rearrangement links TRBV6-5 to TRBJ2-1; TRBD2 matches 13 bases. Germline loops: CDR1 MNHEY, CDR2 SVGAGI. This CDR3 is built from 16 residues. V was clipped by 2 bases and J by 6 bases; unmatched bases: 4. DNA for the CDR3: TGTGCCAGCAGTTACGTACTAGCGGGAGGGGGCAATGAGCAGTTCTTC. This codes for CASSYVLAGGGNEQFF.

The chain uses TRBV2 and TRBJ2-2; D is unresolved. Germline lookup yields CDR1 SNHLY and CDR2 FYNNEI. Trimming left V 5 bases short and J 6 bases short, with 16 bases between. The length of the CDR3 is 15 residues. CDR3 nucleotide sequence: TGTGCCAGCAGTCGACTCACTTCATCCCCCGGGGAGCTGTTTTTT. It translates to CASSRLTSSPGELFF.

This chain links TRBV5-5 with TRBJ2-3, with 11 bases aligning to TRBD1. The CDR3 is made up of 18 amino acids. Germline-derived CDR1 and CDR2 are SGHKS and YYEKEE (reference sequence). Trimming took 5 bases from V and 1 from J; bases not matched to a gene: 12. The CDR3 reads CASRYALGQGDRTDTQYF. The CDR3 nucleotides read TGTGCCAGCAGGTACGCCCTGGGACAGGGGGACCGCACAGATACGCAGTATTTT.

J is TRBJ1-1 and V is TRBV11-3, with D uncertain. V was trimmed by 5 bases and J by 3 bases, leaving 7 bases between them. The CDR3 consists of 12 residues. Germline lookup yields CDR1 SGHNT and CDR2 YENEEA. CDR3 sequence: CASSTRDTEAFF. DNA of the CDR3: TGTGCCAGCAGCACCCGGGACACTGAAGCTTTCTTT.

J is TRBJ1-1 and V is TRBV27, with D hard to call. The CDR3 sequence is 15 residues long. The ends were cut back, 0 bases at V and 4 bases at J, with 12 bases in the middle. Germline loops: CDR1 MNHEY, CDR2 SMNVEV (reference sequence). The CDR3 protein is CASSLSKVTPTEAFF. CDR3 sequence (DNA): TGTGCCAGCAGTTTATCGAAGGTGACACCCACTGAAGCTTTCTTT.

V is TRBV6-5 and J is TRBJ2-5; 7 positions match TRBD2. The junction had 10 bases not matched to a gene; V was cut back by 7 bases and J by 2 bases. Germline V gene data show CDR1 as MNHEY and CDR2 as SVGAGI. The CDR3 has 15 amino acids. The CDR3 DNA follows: TGTGCCAGCACCGAGTGGGCTAGCGGTCAAGAGACCCAGTACTTC. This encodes CASTEWASGQETQYF.

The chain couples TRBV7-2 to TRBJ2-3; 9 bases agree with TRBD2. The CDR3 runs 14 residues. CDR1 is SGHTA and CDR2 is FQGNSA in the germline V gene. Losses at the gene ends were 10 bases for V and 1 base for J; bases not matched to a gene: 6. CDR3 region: CATARGGGTDTQYF. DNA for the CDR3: TGTGCCACGGCGCGGGGGGGTGGCACAGATACGCAGTATTTT.

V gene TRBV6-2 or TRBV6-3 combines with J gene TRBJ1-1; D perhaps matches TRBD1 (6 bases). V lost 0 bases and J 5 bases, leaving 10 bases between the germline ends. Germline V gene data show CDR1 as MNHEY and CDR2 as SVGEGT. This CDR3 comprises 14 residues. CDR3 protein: CASSYSIQGTEAFF. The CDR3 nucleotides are TGTGCCAGCAGTTACTCGATTCAGGGGACTGAAGCTTTCTTT.

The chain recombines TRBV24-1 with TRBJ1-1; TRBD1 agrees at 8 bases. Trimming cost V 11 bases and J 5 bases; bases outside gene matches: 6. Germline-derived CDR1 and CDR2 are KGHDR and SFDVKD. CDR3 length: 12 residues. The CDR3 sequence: CAKRQGRTEAFF. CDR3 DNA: TGTGCCAAAAGACAGGGGAGGACTGAAGCTTTCTTT.

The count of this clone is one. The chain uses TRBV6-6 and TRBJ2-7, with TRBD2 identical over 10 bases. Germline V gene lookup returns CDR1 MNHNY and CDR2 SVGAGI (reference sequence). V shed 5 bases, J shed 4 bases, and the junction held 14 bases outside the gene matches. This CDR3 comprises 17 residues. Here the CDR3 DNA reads TGTGCCAGCAGTCCCAGACTAGCGGGCTCCGTCATGTACGAGCAGTACTTC. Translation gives CASSPRLAGSVMYEQYF.

This chain's CDR3 is CASSLGGRAAFF. CDR3 nucleotide sequence: TGTGCCAGCAGTTTAGGGGGCCGCGCAGCTTTCTTT. This chain links TRBV27 with TRBJ1-1, with D perhaps TRBD1 (6 bases). This CDR3 contains 12 residues. Trimming stripped 2 bases from V and 10 bases from J, with 11 bases between. The germline gives CDR1 MNHEY, CDR2 SMNVEV (reference sequence).

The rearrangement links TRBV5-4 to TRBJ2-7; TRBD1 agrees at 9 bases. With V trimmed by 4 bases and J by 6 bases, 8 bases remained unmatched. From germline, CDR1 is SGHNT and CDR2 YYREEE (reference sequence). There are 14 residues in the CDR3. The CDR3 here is CASSVPGQGLEQYF. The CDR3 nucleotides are TGTGCCAGCAGCGTACCGGGACAGGGTCTCGAGCAGTACTTC.

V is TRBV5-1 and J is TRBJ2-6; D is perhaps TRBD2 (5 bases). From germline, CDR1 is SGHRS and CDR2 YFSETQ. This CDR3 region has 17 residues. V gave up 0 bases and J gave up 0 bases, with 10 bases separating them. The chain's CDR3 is CASSLGGGNSGANVLTF. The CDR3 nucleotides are TGCGCCAGCAGCTTGGGTGGAGGAAACTCTGGGGCCAACGTCCTGACTTTC.

The DNA of the CDR3 is TGTGCCAGCAGCTTGAGGGGGCAGAACACTGAAGCTTTCTTT. The encoded protein is CASSLRGQNTEAFF. This chain uses TRBV7-8 with TRBJ1-1, with TRBD1 matching 7 bases. With V trimmed by 3 bases and J by 1 base, 2 bases remained unmatched. Germline-derived CDR1 and CDR2 are SGHVS and FQNEAQ. The CDR3 runs to 14 residues.

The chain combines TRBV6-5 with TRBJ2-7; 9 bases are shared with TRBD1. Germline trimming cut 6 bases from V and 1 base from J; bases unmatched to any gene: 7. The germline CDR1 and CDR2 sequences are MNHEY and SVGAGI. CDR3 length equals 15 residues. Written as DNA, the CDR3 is TGTGCCAGCAGACGCCGGGACAGGGCATCCTACGAGCAGTACTTC. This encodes CASRRRDRASYEQYF.

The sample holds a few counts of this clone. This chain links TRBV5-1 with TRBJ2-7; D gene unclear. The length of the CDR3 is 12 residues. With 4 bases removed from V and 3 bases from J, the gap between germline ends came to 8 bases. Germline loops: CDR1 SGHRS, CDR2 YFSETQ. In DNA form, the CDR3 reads TGCGCCAGCAGCGATCAGTACTACGAGCAGTACTTC. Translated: CASSDQYYEQYF.

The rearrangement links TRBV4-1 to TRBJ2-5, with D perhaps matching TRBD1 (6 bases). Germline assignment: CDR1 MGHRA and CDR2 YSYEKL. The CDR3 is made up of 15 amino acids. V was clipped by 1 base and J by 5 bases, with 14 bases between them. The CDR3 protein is CASSQGGPGEETQYF. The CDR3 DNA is TGCGCCAGCAGCCAAGGAGGCCCAGGGGAGGAGACCCAGTACTTC.

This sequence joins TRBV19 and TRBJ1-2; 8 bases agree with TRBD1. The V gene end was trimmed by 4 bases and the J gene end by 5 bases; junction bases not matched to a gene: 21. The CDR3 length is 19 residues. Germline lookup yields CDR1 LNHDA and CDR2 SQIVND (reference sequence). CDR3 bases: TGTGCCAGTAGTACGCAAGGACAGGGTAGACACTCTGGAAGTTATGGCTACACCTTC. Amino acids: CASSTQGQGRHSGSYGYTF. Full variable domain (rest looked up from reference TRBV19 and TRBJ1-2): DGGITQSPKYLFRKEGQNVTLSCEQNLNHDAMYWYRQDPGQGLRLIYYSQIVNDFQKGDIAEGYSVSREKKESFPLTVTSAQKNPTAFYLCASSTQGQGRHSGSYGYTFGSGTRLTVV.